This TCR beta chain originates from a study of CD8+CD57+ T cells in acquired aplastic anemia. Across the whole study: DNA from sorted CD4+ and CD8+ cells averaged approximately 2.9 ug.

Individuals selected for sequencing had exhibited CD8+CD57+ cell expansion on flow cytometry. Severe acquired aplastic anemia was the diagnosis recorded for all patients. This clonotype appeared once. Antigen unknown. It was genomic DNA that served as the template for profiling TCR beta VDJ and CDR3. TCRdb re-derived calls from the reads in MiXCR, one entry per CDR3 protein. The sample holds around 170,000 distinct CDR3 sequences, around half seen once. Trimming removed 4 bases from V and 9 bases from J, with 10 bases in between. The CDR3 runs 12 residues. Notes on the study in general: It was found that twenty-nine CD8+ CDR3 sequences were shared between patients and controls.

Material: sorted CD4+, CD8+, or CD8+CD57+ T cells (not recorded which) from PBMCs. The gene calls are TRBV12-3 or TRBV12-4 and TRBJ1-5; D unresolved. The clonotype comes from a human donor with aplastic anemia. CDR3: CASSSGARPQHF. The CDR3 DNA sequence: TGTGCCAGCAGTTCAGGAGCTAGGCCCCAGCATTTT.